This entry lists 18 T cell receptor beta chains sequenced from one sample in a study of T-cell memory formation after mild COVID-19 (dated by TCRdb to about 2021). Libraries were constructed by 5' RACE. The data were produced on an Illumina NovaSeq 6000. TCRdb reran the public reads through fastp at Q25 and MiXCR, keeping productive beta chains. Rows merge per CDR3 protein into single entries with the most common DNA and genes. Recorded for this sample are under 250,000 distinct CDR3 sequences; under 30% of them occurred a single time. The top ten hold 9.5% to 12% of the sample. The specimen sequenced was PBMCs or a T cell subset sorted from them (not recorded which). The origin of the receptors is an adult woman who had mild COVID-19 (a few samples of this study predate the infection). The sample titles of this study are shuffled in the database, so cell type and time point are left out; the donor was told from shared clones.

This clonotype was seen once. The chain is built from TRBV3-1 and TRBJ1-3, with D perhaps matching TRBD1 (6 bases). V was cut by 0 bases and J by 4 bases, with 16 bases left in between. Germline loops: CDR1 LGHDT, CDR2 YNNKEL (reference sequence). The CDR3 totals 17 residues. In DNA form, the CDR3 reads TGTGCCAGCAGCCAAGAATCGGTGGGGGGCTCAGGAAACACCATATATTTT. Translating gives CASSQESVGGSGNTIYF.

The chain recombines TRBV14 with TRBJ1-4, with D possibly being TRBD1 (5 bases). The germline V gene encodes CDR1 SGHDN and CDR2 FVKESK. This CDR3 has 13 amino acids. V lost 3 bases, J lost 7 bases, and 9 bases lay in between. The CDR3 DNA reads TGTGCCAGCAGCCACGGGGACGGTGAAAAACTGTTTTTT. Protein product: CASSHGDGEKLFF.

In its sample, this clonotype was seen a few times. The rearrangement uses TRBV29-1 and TRBJ2-7; TRBD2 might be the D (6 bases). Trimming shortened V by 0 bases and J by 5 bases, and 17 bases separated the two germline ends. CDR1 SQVTM and CDR2 ANQGSEA come from the germline V gene. This CDR3 contains 15 residues. CDR3 amino acids: CSVEDPGRRNHEQYF. CDR3 DNA sequence: TGCAGCGTTGAAGACCCGGGGAGGCGAAACCACGAGCAGTACTTC.

This clonotype was counted between two and nine times. This chain uses TRBV7-2 with TRBJ2-1; D remains unclear. Germline CDR1 and CDR2: SGHTA and FQGNSA. CDR3 size: 13 residues. V lost 1 base and J 12 bases, leaving 13 bases between the germline ends. The CDR3 DNA reads TGTGCCAGCAGCTTAGACAGTACAATGACGCAGTTCTTC. This sequence encodes CASSLDSTMTQFF.

This chain links TRBV30 with TRBJ1-1, with 7 bases that match TRBD1. Germline assignment: CDR1 GTSNPN and CDR2 SVGIG (reference sequence). The CDR3 consists of 18 residues. Germline trimming cut 3 bases from V and 0 bases from J; bases unmatched to any gene: 16. The CDR3 coding sequence is TGTGCCTGGAGCGTAGAACAGGGGATACCTTTACTGAACACTGAAGCTTTCTTT. Translation: CAWSVEQGIPLLNTEAFF.

CDR3 loop: CASSSGLAIDTQYF. DNA for the CDR3: TGTGCCAGCAGCTCAGGACTAGCGATTGATACGCAGTATTTT. The gene calls are TRBV7-3 and TRBJ2-3, with 9 bases aligning to TRBD2. In germline, CDR1 is SGHTA, CDR2 FQGTGA. This CDR3 contains 14 residues. V lost 4 bases and J lost 6; bases outside the gene matches: 5.

Many counts were recorded for this clonotype. The V call is TRBV24-1, the J call TRBJ2-3; D unresolved. V lost 5 bases to trimming and J lost 0 bases, with 8 bases between them. Germline values: CDR1 KGHDR, CDR2 SFDVKD. The CDR3 consists of 14 residues. CDR3 DNA sequence: TGTGCCACCAGTGGTGGGTATAGCACAGATACGCAGTATTTT. Its translation is CATSGGYSTDTQYF.

V gene TRBV7-9 combines with J gene TRBJ2-7; D may match TRBD1 or TRBD2 (5 bases each). Germline CDR1 reads SEHNR; CDR2 reads FQNEAQ (reference sequence). This CDR3 comprises 15 residues. With 5 bases removed from V and 2 bases from J, the gap between germline ends came to 16 bases. The chain's CDR3 is CASSIPRDGTYEQYF. The CDR3 DNA sequence: TGTGCCAGCAGCATCCCACGGGACGGAACCTACGAGCAGTACTTC.

There are a few counts of this clonotype. The gene calls are TRBV29-1 and TRBJ2-1; D remains unclear. This CDR3 is built from 10 residues. Germline V gene sequence: CDR1 SQVTM, CDR2 ANQGSEA. The V end was cut by 4 bases, the J end by 8 bases, with 6 bases between. The CDR3 region has the DNA TGCAGCGTTGCGGACCATGAGCAGTTCTTC. Encoded protein: CSVADHEQFF.

In this sample, this clonotype turned up a few times. J is TRBJ2-4 and V is TRBV15, with TRBD2 matching over 7 bases. CDR3 length: 17 residues. After removal of 5 bases from V and 1 base from J, the junction contained 11 bases not matched to a gene. Germline CDR1 reads LNHNV; CDR2 reads YYDKDF (reference sequence). The CDR3 DNA is TGTGCCACCAGCCCCCGCGGGAGAAGGTCTGCCAAAAACATTCAGTACTTC. Protein: CATSPRGRRSAKNIQYF. Full variable domain (remainder filled in from reference TRBV15 and TRBJ2-4): DAMVIQNPRYQVTQFGKPVTLSCSQTLNHNVMYWYQQKSSQAPKLLFHYYDKDFNNEADTPDNFQSRRPNTSFCFLDIRSPGLGDTAMYLCATSPRGRRSAKNIQYFGAGTRLSVL.

Relative to its sample, this clonotype is medium-sized. The chain employs TRBV29-1 and TRBJ2-7; possibly TRBD1 for D (5 bases). Germline V gene sequence: CDR1 SQVTM, CDR2 ANQGSEA. This CDR3 comprises 11 residues. V was trimmed by 0 bases and J by 12 bases, leaving 12 bases between them. CDR3 sequence (DNA): TGCAGCGTTGAAGATTATGGGGCTCGGTACTTC. This gives the protein CSVEDYGARYF.

This clonotype was picked up many times. The rearrangement joins TRBV4-1 to TRBJ2-3, with D possibly being TRBD1 or TRBD2 (6 bases each). The germline V and J ends were trimmed by 5 bases and 6 bases, with 30 bases remaining between them. CDR1 MGHRA and CDR2 YSYEKL come from the germline V gene. The length of the CDR3 is 19 residues. The CDR3 sequence: CASSTPSSGARWEDDTQYF. Here the CDR3 DNA reads TGCGCCAGCAGCACCCCGTCCTCGGGGGCGAGGTGGGAGGACGATACGCAGTATTTT.

The chain recombines TRBV5-1 with TRBJ2-2; the match to TRBD1 covers 9 bases. Germline V lookup: CDR1 SGHRS, CDR2 YFSETQ. V lost 4 bases to trimming and J lost 6 bases; unmatched junction nucleotides: 7. The CDR3 contains 15 residues. CDR3 region: CASSPGQGQAGELFF. The CDR3 DNA reads as TGCGCCAGCAGCCCCGGACAGGGGCAGGCCGGGGAGCTGTTTTTT.

V gene TRBV9 combines with J gene TRBJ2-7, with D possibly being TRBD1 (7 bases). The CDR3 length is 16 residues. The V gene's germline CDR1 is SGDLS and CDR2 YYNGEE. Trimming shortened V by 2 bases and J by 5 bases, and 20 bases separated the two germline ends. CDR3 coding DNA: TGTGCCAGCAGCGTCTTTGAGGAGGGGGCTGGAGACGAGCAGTACTTC. It specifies CASSVFEEGAGDEQYF.

This clonotype was seen more than once but under ten times. This chain joins TRBV7-9 and TRBJ2-1; D might be TRBD1 (6 bases). The V end lost 6 bases, the J end lost 5 bases, and 17 bases lay between the germline ends. The germline V gene has CDR1 SEHNR and CDR2 FQNEAQ (reference sequence). This CDR3 is 15 amino acids long. The CDR3 nucleotides read TGTGCCAGCAGACGCGTTCAGACAGGCAACAATGAGCAGTTCTTC. Amino acid sequence: CASRRVQTGNNEQFF.

The J gene is TRBJ2-1, the V gene TRBV24-1; 10 positions agree with TRBD2. The CDR3 runs 16 residues. CDR1 is KGHDR and CDR2 is SFDVKD in the germline V gene. With 4 bases clipped from V and 2 bases from J, the junction kept 4 bases outside the gene matches. The CDR3 reads CATSDGLAVPYNEQFF. The CDR3 DNA follows: TGTGCCACCAGTGACGGACTAGCGGTCCCCTACAATGAGCAGTTCTTC.

The rearrangement uses TRBV7-6 and TRBJ2-7; perhaps TRBD1 as D (6 bases). The CDR3 contains 13 residues. Per the germline V gene, CDR1 is SGHVS and CDR2 is FNYEAQ. Trimming took off 1 base at V and 6 bases at J, with 10 bases between the two ends. The CDR3 loop reads CASSLGQALEQYF. The DNA for the CDR3 is TGTGCCAGCAGCTTAGGACAGGCCCTCGAGCAGTACTTC.

V is TRBV4-1 and J is TRBJ2-7; 8 nucleotides line up with TRBD1. The V segment lost 4 bases and the J segment 4 bases; nucleotides outside the gene matches: 12. Germline CDR1 and CDR2: MGHRA and YSYEKL. The CDR3 covers 16 residues. The CDR3 nucleotides are TGCGCCAGCAGCCCCCTCGAAAAGGGACAGGCTTACGAGCAGTACTTC. Protein sequence: CASSPLEKGQAYEQYF.